The next 30 T cell receptor beta chains were all read from a single sample in a study of blood T cell repertoires in COVID-19. This table comes from immunoSEQ multiplex PCR, and its TCRdb copy is limited to in-frame clones, with some not included. This sample has 400,000 to 450,000 clones, with more than 70% found just once. The specimen sequenced was peripheral blood. The receptor source for this set is a woman aged 50 to 65 with COVID-19, enrolled during active disease.

Note on this clone: Distinct nucleotide sequences in the sample also encode this CDR3. V gene TRBV18 combines with J gene TRBJ1-1, with D perhaps matching TRBD1 (5 bases). CDR1 and CDR2 from the germline V gene are KGHSH and LQKENI. The CDR3 runs 13 residues. The V end lost 3 bases, the J end lost 3 bases, and 8 bases lay between the germline ends. This chain's CDR3 is CASSPSGDTEAFF. The CDR3 nucleotides are TGTGCCAGCTCACCTTCGGGGGACACTGAAGCTTTCTTT.

The V and J genes are TRBV9 and TRBJ2-5; D not resolved. CDR3 length: 14 residues. V lost 0 bases and J 5 bases, leaving 11 bases between the germline ends. The germline CDR1 and CDR2 sequences are SGDLS and YYNGEE. The CDR3 loop reads CASSVGTHGETQYF. In DNA form, the CDR3 reads TGTGCCAGCAGCGTAGGAACTCACGGGGAGACCCAGTACTTC.

V and J are TRBV7-9 and TRBJ1-3, with 8 bases lining up with TRBD1. Looked up from germline, CDR1 is SEHNR and CDR2 is FQNEAQ (reference sequence). V lost 5 bases, J lost 0 bases, and 6 bases stayed unmatched. The CDR3 contains 16 residues. This CDR3 is CASSQGAGDSGNTIYF. The CDR3 bases are TGTGCCAGCAGCCAGGGGGCGGGGGACTCTGGAAACACCATATATTTT.

As to this clone: Other DNA sequences from this sample encode an identical CDR3 as well. The V gene is TRBV20-1, the J gene TRBJ1-1; D is undetermined. Germline V gene data show CDR1 as DFQATT and CDR2 as SNEGSKA (reference sequence). V was clipped by 5 bases and J by 2 bases, with 6 bases between them. This CDR3 is 11 amino acids long. This CDR3 reads CSAPVNTEAFF. CDR3 sequence (DNA): TGCAGTGCTCCAGTTAACACTGAAGCTTTCTTT.

Here the CDR3 reads CASSLDSFSYNEQFF. The CDR3 region has the DNA TGTGCCAGCAGCTTGGACAGTTTTTCCTACAATGAGCAGTTCTTC. The chain couples TRBV5-4 to TRBJ2-1; D gene ambiguous. Germline V CDR1 and CDR2: SGHNT, YYREEE (reference sequence). This CDR3 has 15 amino acids. Trimming shortened V by 0 bases and J by 1 base, and 8 bases separated the two germline ends. The entire variable domain, with the rest obtained from reference TRBV5-4 and TRBJ2-1, is as follows: ETGVTQSPTHLIKTRGQQVTLRCSSQSGHNTVSWYQQALGQGPQFIFQYYREEENGRGNFPPRFSGLQFPNYSSELNVNALELDDSALYLCASSLDSFSYNEQFFGPGTRLTVL.

V and J are TRBV2 and TRBJ1-6; a possible D gene is TRBD1 (5 bases). Germline CDR1 and CDR2: SNHLY and FYNNEI. This CDR3 is 16 amino acids long. Trimming cost V 6 bases and J 7 bases, with 19 bases left between them. CDR3: CASRMVTGKGNSPLHF. CDR3 in DNA: TGTGCCAGCAGAATGGTGACCGGCAAGGGGAATTCACCCCTCCACTTT. The full variable domain, in which reference TRBV2 and TRBJ1-6 provide the parts outside the CDR3, is EPEVTQTPSHQVTQMGQEVILRCVPISNHLYFYWYRQILGQKVEFLVSFYNNEISEKSEIFDDQFSVERPDGSNFTLKIRSTKLEDSAMYFCASRMVTGKGNSPLHFGNGTRLTVT.

In nucleotides, the CDR3 is TGTGCCAGCAGTCATGTCCAGGGCCACGAGCAGTACTTC. It codes for CASSHVQGHEQYF. The chain employs TRBV27 and TRBJ2-7, with D perhaps TRBD1 (5 bases). Germline assignment: CDR1 MNHEY and CDR2 SMNVEV (reference sequence). The CDR3 extends over 13 amino acids. V was pared by 5 bases and J by 5 bases, with 13 bases between.

V gene TRBV29-1 combines with J gene TRBJ2-7; 11 bases align to TRBD1. Germline V gives CDR1 SQVTM, CDR2 ANQGSEA. The CDR3 contains 14 residues. Losses at the gene ends were 7 bases for V and 2 bases for J; bases not matched to a gene: 7. In DNA form, the CDR3 reads TGCAGCGATCTGCGGGACAGGGGGACCTACGAGCAGTACTTC. It yields the protein CSDLRDRGTYEQYF.

The rearrangement joins TRBV2 to TRBJ2-3; D gene uncertain. The CDR3 has 12 residues. Germline CDR1 reads SNHLY; CDR2 reads FYNNEI. The CDR3 protein is CSSSRNTDTQYF. The CDR3 region has the DNA TGTTCATCGTCTAGAAACACAGATACGCAGTATTTT.

The V gene is TRBV7-2, the J gene TRBJ2-7; possible D gene TRBD1, 5 bases. V was clipped by 1 base and J by 3 bases, with 13 bases between them. CDR3 length equals 15 residues. From germline, CDR1 is SGHTA and CDR2 FQGNSA. CDR3 DNA sequence: TGTGCCAGCAGCTTAGGGCAGGGCCGGTTCTACGAGCAGTACTTC. It yields the protein CASSLGQGRFYEQYF.

The chain carries TRBV19 and TRBJ1-5, with D tentatively TRBD1 (6 bases). The V gene lost 10 bases and the J gene lost 0 bases, with 19 bases spanning the gap. CDR1 and CDR2 from the germline V gene are LNHDA and SQIVND (reference sequence). CDR3 length: 16 amino acids. The DNA of the CDR3 is TGTGCCACCTCCGAGACAGGACTTTATAGCAATCAGCCCCAGCATTTT. As protein: CATSETGLYSNQPQHF.

J is TRBJ2-2 and V is TRBV24-1; TRBD1 is a possible D gene (6 bases). The CDR3 totals 14 residues. Trimming took 7 bases from V and 5 from J, leaving 13 bases between them. Germline CDR1 is KGHDR and CDR2 is SFDVKD. The CDR3 DNA sequence: TGTGCCACCAGCCAATCAGGGGAAACCGGGGAGCTGTTTTTT. This translates into CATSQSGETGELFF.

The V and J genes are TRBV4-1 and TRBJ2-7; 8 bases are a match to TRBD1. V lost 5 bases to trimming and J lost 5 bases; unmatched junction nucleotides: 8. This CDR3 is built from 14 residues. Germline CDR1 and CDR2: MGHRA and YSYEKL. The CDR3 sequence: CASSYRTGSDEQYF. CDR3 coding DNA: TGCGCCAGCAGCTATAGGACAGGGTCAGACGAGCAGTACTTC.

The chain recombines TRBV3-1 (or the pseudogene TRBV3-2) with TRBJ1-4, with D possibly being TRBD1 (6 bases). Looked up from germline, CDR1 is LGHDT and CDR2 is YNNKEL (reference sequence). The V and J ends lost 4 bases and 5 bases respectively, with 11 bases between them. The CDR3 consists of 14 residues. The CDR3 bases are TGTGCCAGCAGCCGGGACATTAACAATGAAAAACTGTTTTTT. This sequence encodes CASSRDINNEKLFF.

V is TRBV7-2 and J is TRBJ1-2; TRBD1 matches at 7 bases. V lost 5 bases, J lost 7 bases, and 10 bases stayed unmatched. The CDR3 contains 14 residues. The germline V gene encodes CDR1 SGHTA and CDR2 FQGNSA. CDR3 bases: TGTGCCAGCAGCGTCACCGGGACAGAACTTGGCTACACCTTC. This sequence encodes CASSVTGTELGYTF.

The chain carries TRBV5-4 and TRBJ2-1, with D possibly being TRBD2 (5 bases). V was shortened by 3 bases and J by 7 bases, with 14 bases between the two germline ends. The CDR3 sequence is 14 residues long. Germline CDR1 SGHNT, CDR2 YYREEE (reference sequence). The CDR3 protein is CASSSELVQNEQFF. As DNA, the CDR3 is TGTGCCAGCAGCTCCGAACTAGTTCAAAATGAGCAGTTCTTC. The whole variable domain, filled in from reference TRBV5-4 and TRBJ2-1, reads ETGVTQSPTHLIKTRGQQVTLRCSSQSGHNTVSWYQQALGQGPQFIFQYYREEENGRGNFPPRFSGLQFPNYSSELNVNALELDDSALYLCASSSELVQNEQFFGPGTRLTVL.

As to this clone: The sample carries other DNA sequences with the same CDR3. This sequence joins TRBV27 and TRBJ2-7, with D uncertain. The CDR3 has 11 amino acids. In germline, CDR1 is MNHEY, CDR2 SMNVEV (reference sequence). Trimming took off 4 bases at V and 1 base at J, with 2 bases between the two ends. The CDR3, as DNA: TGTGCCAGCAGTTCATCCTACGAGCAGTACTTC. It codes for CASSSSYEQYF.

The chain combines TRBV7-9 with TRBJ1-2; D gene uncertain. CDR1 and CDR2 from the germline V gene are SEHNR and FQNEAQ (reference sequence). There are 14 residues in the CDR3. Between the trimmed V and J ends, which lost 2 bases and 4 bases, there was a span of 11 bases. CDR3 nucleotides: TGTGCCAGCAGCTTAAGTCCCAGAGGCTATGGCTACACCTTC. It encodes CASSLSPRGYGYTF.

The V gene is TRBV11-2, the J gene TRBJ2-7; no clear D gene. V was pared by 3 bases and J by 7 bases, with 7 bases between. Germline V CDR1 and CDR2: SGHAT, FQNNGV. This CDR3 has 11 amino acids. This CDR3 reads CASSLIGEQYF. CDR3 sequence (DNA): TGTGCCAGCAGCTTGATCGGGGAGCAGTACTTC.

The V and J genes are TRBV18 and TRBJ2-7, with 8 positions matching TRBD1. This CDR3 region has 14 residues. CDR1 is KGHSH and CDR2 is LQKENI in the germline V gene. V dropped 3 bases and J dropped 3; count of bases not matched to a gene: 4. The CDR3: CASSPGQARYEQYF. Written as DNA, the CDR3 is TGTGCCAGCTCACCGGGACAGGCTCGCTACGAGCAGTACTTC.

This sequence joins TRBV19 and TRBJ1-6; D is unresolved. The CDR3 consists of 12 residues. Trimming took 3 bases from V and 10 from J, leaving 7 bases between them. Per the germline V gene, CDR1 is LNHDA and CDR2 is SQIVND (reference sequence). In DNA, the CDR3 is TGTGCCAGTAGTATGAGAAGCTCACCCCTCCACTTT. Amino acids: CASSMRSSPLHF.

The gene calls are TRBV6-5 and TRBJ2-7; 10 bases line up with TRBD1. Germline-derived CDR1 and CDR2 are MNHEY and SVGAGI. Unmatched junction bases numbered 1, after V lost 0 bases and J lost 5 bases. The CDR3 is 14 residues long. CDR3: CASSYSGQGDEQYF. The CDR3 DNA reads TGTGCCAGCAGTTACTCAGGACAGGGGGACGAGCAGTACTTC.

As to this clone: Other DNA sequences within the sample encode an identical CDR3. The chain uses TRBV2 and TRBJ1-1; a possible D gene is TRBD1 (5 bases). The V and J ends lost 11 bases and 6 bases respectively, with 10 bases between them. Germline CDR1 is SNHLY and CDR2 is FYNNEI. The CDR3 runs 10 residues. In DNA, the CDR3 is TGTGCCTCTCGGGGGGCTGAAGCTTTCTTT. It codes for CASRGAEAFF.

This chain links TRBV12-5 with TRBJ2-7; possible D gene TRBD2, 6 bases. The CDR3 has 12 residues. V lost 5 bases to trimming and J lost 3 bases, with 8 bases between them. Germline V CDR1 and CDR2: LGHNT, FRNRAP. In DNA, the CDR3 is TGTGCTAGTGGTCCCGGGAGCTACGAGCAGTACTTC. This codes for CASGPGSYEQYF. The full variable domain, with the rest looked up from reference TRBV12-5 and TRBJ2-7, is DARVTQTPRHKVTEMGQEVTMRCQPILGHNTVFWYRQTMMQGLELLAYFRNRAPLDDSGMPKDRFSAEMPDATLATLKIQPSEPRDSAVYFCASGPGSYEQYFGPGTRLTVT.

This clone was detected only once. The rearrangement uses TRBV12-5 and TRBJ2-3; TRBD1 matches 8 bases. CDR3 size: 15 residues. The V and J ends lost 6 bases and 4 bases, in that order; junction bases with no gene match: 9. Germline V gene data show CDR1 as LGHNT and CDR2 as FRNRAP. The CDR3 bases are TGTGCTAGTGGCGGCCAAGGACAGGGTTCAGATACGCAGTATTTT. It encodes CASGGQGQGSDTQYF. Full variable domain (outside the CDR3, taken from reference TRBV12-5 and TRBJ2-3): DARVTQTPRHKVTEMGQEVTMRCQPILGHNTVFWYRQTMMQGLELLAYFRNRAPLDDSGMPKDRFSAEMPDATLATLKIQPSEPRDSAVYFCASGGQGQGSDTQYFGPGTRLTVL.

This rearrangement joins TRBV30 to TRBJ1-2; D may be TRBD1 (5 bases). The germline CDR1 and CDR2 sequences are GTSNPN and SVGIG (reference sequence). This CDR3 is built from 13 residues. V was pared by 0 bases and J by 8 bases, with 13 bases between. This CDR3 reads CAWSVHGGGGYTF. The CDR3 region has the DNA TGTGCCTGGAGTGTACACGGGGGTGGGGGCTACACCTTC.

This clone has a single count. The CDR3 DNA follows: TGTGCCAGCAGCCAAGATAGGACACCGGGAAACACCATATATTTT. Translated, it gives CASSQDRTPGNTIYF. The genes are TRBV3-1 (or the pseudogene TRBV3-2) and TRBJ1-3, with a possible D match to TRBD1 (5 bases). The V gene lost 0 bases and the J gene lost 4 bases, with 10 bases spanning the gap. CDR1 and CDR2 from the germline V gene are LGHDT and YNNKEL (reference sequence). This CDR3 comprises 15 residues.

V usage is TRBV12-3 or TRBV12-4 and J usage is TRBJ1-4; D is unresolved. CDR3 size: 13 residues. V was pared by 2 bases and J by 8 bases, with 9 bases between. DNA for the CDR3: TGTGCCAGCAGTTTATCGCGGAGCGAAAAACTGTTTTTT. As protein: CASSLSRSEKLFF.

This chain joins TRBV4-1 and TRBJ2-1; 7 nucleotides agree with TRBD1. The CDR3 totals 17 residues. With V trimmed by 4 bases and J by 5 bases, 14 bases remained unmatched. Germline V lookup: CDR1 MGHRA, CDR2 YSYEKL. This CDR3 reads CASSLLTGKRGNNEQFF. The CDR3 DNA reads as TGCGCCAGCAGCCTGCTGACAGGGAAAAGGGGGAACAATGAGCAGTTCTTC.

J is TRBJ1-5 and V is TRBV5-6, with 7 bases fitting TRBD1. The V and J ends lost 0 bases and 3 bases, in that order; junction bases with no gene match: 3. This CDR3 spans 15 amino acids. The germline CDR1 and CDR2 sequences are SGHDT and YYEEEE. The CDR3 coding sequence is TGTGCCAGCAGCTTGGGACAGGGAAACAATCAGCCCCAGCATTTT. Amino acid sequence: CASSLGQGNNQPQHF.